This T cell receptor (beta chain) was recovered during a study of T cells in Graves' hyperthyroidism and ophthalmopathy. General study results and limits: Patients with ophthalmopathy were separated from those with stable hyperthyroidism by a 13 V-J model. Expanded thyroid clonotypes (above 0.001) were mostly also found in blood.

RNA transcripts yielded amplified TCR beta CDR3 regions. The study used the HTBI primer set for a first-round RT-PCR of the TCR CDR3. Using its own MiXCR run on the multiplex PCR reads, TCRdb lists one record per CDR3 protein. Of 410,000 or so distinct CDR3 sequences in the sample, about 15% are singletons; the top ten hold roughly an eighth. A NOSPECS grade of at least 4, a Clinical Activity Score of at least 3 and duration under 3 months were recorded in ophthalmopathy patients. Orbital computed tomography and thyroid ultrasound, together with serum TRAb and thyroxine and clinical symptoms, were used for diagnoses. This clonotype appeared many times. Antigen: not known. Germline V gene sequence: CDR1 SGHAT, CDR2 FQNNGV. This CDR3 is built from 14 residues. The ends lost 4 bases at V and 3 bases at J; junction bases unmatched: 3.

The V and J genes are TRBV11-2 and TRBJ2-7; TRBD1 matches 10 bases. This clonotype was obtained from a man aged 18 to 30 with Graves' ophthalmopathy. Sequenced material: blood. CDR3 loop: CASSSDRGDYEQYF. The CDR3 region has the DNA TGTGCCAGCAGCTCGGACAGGGGGGACTACGAGCAGTACTTC.